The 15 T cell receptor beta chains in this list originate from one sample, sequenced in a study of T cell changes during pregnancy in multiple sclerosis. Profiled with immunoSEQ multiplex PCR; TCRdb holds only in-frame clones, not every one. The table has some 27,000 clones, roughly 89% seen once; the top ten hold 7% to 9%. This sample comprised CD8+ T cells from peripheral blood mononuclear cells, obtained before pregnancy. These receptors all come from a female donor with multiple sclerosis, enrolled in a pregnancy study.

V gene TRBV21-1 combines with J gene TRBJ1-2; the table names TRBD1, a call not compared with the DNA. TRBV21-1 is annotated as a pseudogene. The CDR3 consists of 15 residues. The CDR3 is CASSFGPGCNYGYTF. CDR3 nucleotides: TGTGCCAGCAGCTTCGGCCCAGGGTGTAACTATGGCTACACCTTC.

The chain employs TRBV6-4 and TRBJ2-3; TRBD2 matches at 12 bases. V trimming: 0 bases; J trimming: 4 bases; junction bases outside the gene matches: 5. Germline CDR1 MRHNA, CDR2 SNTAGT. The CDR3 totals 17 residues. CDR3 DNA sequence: TGTGCCAGCAGTGACTCGGCTAGCGGGGGGGCGGCAGATACGCAGTATTTT. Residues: CASSDSASGGAADTQYF.

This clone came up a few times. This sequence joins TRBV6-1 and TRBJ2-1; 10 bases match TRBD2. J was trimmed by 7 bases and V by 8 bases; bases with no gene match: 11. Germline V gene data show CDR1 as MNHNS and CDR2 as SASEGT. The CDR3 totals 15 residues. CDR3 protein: CASAFRASGGNEQFF. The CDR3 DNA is TGTGCCAGCGCATTCCGGGCTAGCGGGGGTAATGAGCAGTTCTTC.

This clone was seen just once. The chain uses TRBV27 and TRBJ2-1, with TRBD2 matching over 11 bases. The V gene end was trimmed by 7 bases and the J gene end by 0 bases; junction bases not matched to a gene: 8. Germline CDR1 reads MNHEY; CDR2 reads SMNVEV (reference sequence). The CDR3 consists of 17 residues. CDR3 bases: TGTGCCAGCAATCGGGGGACTAGCGGCCTCTCCTACAATGAGCAGTTCTTC. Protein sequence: CASNRGTSGLSYNEQFF.

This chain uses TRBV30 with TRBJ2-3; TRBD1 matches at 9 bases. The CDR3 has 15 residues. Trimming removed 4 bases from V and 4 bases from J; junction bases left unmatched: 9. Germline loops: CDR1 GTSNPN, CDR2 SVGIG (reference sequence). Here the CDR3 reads CAWNRDREVADTQYF. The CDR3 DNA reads TGTGCCTGGAATAGGGACAGGGAGGTGGCAGATACGCAGTATTTT.

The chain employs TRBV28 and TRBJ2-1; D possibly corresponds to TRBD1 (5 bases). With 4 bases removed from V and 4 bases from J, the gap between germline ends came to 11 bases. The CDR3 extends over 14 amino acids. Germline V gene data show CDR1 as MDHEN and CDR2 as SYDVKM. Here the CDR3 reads CASSSGHEYNEQFF. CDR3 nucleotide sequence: TGTGCCAGCAGTTCAGGACACGAGTACAATGAGCAGTTCTTC.

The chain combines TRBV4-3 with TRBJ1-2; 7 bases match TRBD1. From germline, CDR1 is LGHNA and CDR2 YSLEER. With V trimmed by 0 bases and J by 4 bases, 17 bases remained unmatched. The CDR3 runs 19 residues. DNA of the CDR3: TGCGCCAGCAGCCAAGAGGGCCCAGGGGGTGCGGATTGGAGCTATGGCTACACCTTC. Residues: CASSQEGPGGADWSYGYTF.

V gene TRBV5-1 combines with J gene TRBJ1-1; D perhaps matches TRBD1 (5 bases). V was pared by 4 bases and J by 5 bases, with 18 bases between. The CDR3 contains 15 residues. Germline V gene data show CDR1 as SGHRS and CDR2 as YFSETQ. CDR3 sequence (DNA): TGCGCCAGCAGCCTGGGGCGGGGCCGGCGGACTGAAGCTTTCTTT. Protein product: CASSLGRGRRTEAFF.

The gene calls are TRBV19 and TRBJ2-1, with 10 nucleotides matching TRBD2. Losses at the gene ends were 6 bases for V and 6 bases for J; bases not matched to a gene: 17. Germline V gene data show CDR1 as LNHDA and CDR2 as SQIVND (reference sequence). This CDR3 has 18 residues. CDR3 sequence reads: CASRRTSGRGAQRNEQFF. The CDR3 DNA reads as TGTGCCAGTAGGCGGACTAGCGGCAGAGGGGCCCAGCGCAATGAGCAGTTCTTC.

The CDR3 DNA reads TGTGCCAGCAGCGCGGACAGGAACACTGAAGCTTTCTTT. It specifies CASSADRNTEAFF. The chain combines TRBV13 with TRBJ1-1; tentatively, D is TRBD1 (6 bases). Germline CDR1 PRHDT, CDR2 FYEKMQ (reference sequence). This CDR3 is built from 13 residues. The V and J ends lost 5 bases and 1 base respectively, with 8 bases between them. The full variable domain, in which reference TRBV13 and TRBJ1-1 provide the parts outside the CDR3, is AAGVIQSPRHLIKEKRETATLKCYPIPRHDTVYWYQQGPGQDPQFLISFYEKMQSDKGSIPDRFSAQQFSDYHSELNMSSLELGDSALYFCASSADRNTEAFFGQGTRLTVV.

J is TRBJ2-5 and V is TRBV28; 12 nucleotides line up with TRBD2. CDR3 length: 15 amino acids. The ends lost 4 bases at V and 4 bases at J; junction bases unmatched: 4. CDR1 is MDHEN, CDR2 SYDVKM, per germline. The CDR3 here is CASSSQTSGGETQYF. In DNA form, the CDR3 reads TGTGCCAGCAGTTCCCAGACTAGCGGGGGAGAGACCCAGTACTTC.

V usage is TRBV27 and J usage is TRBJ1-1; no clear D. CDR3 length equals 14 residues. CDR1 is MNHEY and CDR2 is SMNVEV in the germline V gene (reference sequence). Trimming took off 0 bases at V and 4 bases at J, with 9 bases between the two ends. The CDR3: CASSLSRGTTEAFF. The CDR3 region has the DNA TGTGCCAGCAGTTTATCACGGGGTACCACTGAAGCTTTCTTT.

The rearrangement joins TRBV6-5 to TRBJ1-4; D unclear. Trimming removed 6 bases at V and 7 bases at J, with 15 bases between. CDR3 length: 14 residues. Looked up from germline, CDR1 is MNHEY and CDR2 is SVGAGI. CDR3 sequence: CASSHSEGGEKLFF. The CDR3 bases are TGTGCCAGCAGCCACAGTGAAGGTGGTGAAAAACTGTTTTTT.

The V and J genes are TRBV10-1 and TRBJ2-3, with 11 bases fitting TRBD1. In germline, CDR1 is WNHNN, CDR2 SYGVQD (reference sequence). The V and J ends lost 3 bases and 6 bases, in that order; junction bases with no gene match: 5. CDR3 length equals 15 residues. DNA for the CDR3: TGCGCCAGCAGTGACGGGACAGGGGGAGCGGATACGCAGTATTTT. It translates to CASSDGTGGADTQYF.

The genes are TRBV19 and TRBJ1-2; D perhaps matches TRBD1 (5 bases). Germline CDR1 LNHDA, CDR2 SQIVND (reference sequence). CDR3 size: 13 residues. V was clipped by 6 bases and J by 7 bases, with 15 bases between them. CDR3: CASSMRGIGGYTF. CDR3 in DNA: TGTGCCAGTAGCATGCGGGGGATCGGTGGCTACACCTTC. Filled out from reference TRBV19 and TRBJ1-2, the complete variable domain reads DGGITQSPKYLFRKEGQNVTLSCEQNLNHDAMYWYRQDPGQGLRLIYYSQIVNDFQKGDIAEGYSVSREKKESFPLTVTSAQKNPTAFYLCASSMRGIGGYTFGSGTRLTVV.